Following are 10 T cell receptor beta chains from one sample sequenced in a study of blood T cell repertoires in COVID-19. Some clones are missing from TCRdb's copy, which holds only in-frame ones; the method was immunoSEQ multiplex PCR. The sample includes just over 300,000 clones, nearly 90% seen only once; the top ten take approximately 4%. The sample consisted of PBMCs or T cells enriched from blood (not recorded which). These receptors were collected from a woman between 18 and 30 years old with acute COVID-19.

Only a few counts were recorded for this clone. The CDR3 region is CASSLARSGDTYEQYF. The CDR3 DNA is TGTGCCAGCAGCTTAGCGCGTAGCGGAGATACCTACGAGCAGTACTTC. The chain combines TRBV7-9 with TRBJ2-7, with a tentative D call TRBD2 (6 bases). The CDR3 totals 16 residues. The germline V gene encodes CDR1 SEHNR and CDR2 FQNEAQ (reference sequence). V was shortened by 0 bases and J by 2 bases, with 14 bases between the two germline ends. The variable domain in full, completed from reference TRBV7-9 and TRBJ2-7, reads DTGVSQNPRHKITKRGQNVTFRCDPISEHNRLYWYRQTLGQGPEFLTYFQNEAQLEKSRLLSDRFSAERPKGSFSTLEIQRTEQGDSAMYLCASSLARSGDTYEQYFGPGTRLTVT.

The rearrangement uses TRBV19 and TRBJ1-6, with 8 bases matching TRBD1. Germline CDR1 reads LNHDA; CDR2 reads SQIVND (reference sequence). The V and J ends lost 3 bases and 5 bases, in that order; junction bases with no gene match: 3. There are 15 residues in the CDR3. The CDR3 region has the DNA TGTGCCAGTAGTATGTCAGGGGGCAATAATTCACCCCTCCACTTT. Amino acid sequence: CASSMSGGNNSPLHF.

The V call is TRBV5-1, the J call TRBJ2-3; TRBD2 aligns across 11 bases. Germline values: CDR1 SGHRS, CDR2 YFSETQ. The CDR3 extends over 15 amino acids. V lost 4 bases to trimming and J lost 6 bases; unmatched junction nucleotides: 7. CDR3 protein: CASSATSGSVDTQYF. CDR3 DNA: TGCGCCAGCAGCGCTACTAGCGGGAGCGTGGATACGCAGTATTTT. The full variable domain, completed using reference TRBV5-1 and TRBJ2-3, is KAGVTQTPRYLIKTRGQQVTLSCSPISGHRSVSWYQQTPGQGLQFLFEYFSETQRNKGNFPGRFSGRQFSNSRSEMNVSTLELGDSALYLCASSATSGSVDTQYFGPGTRLTVL.

The rearrangement uses TRBV12-3 or TRBV12-4 and TRBJ1-1, with D uncertain. Trimming pared 1 base from V and 4 bases from J, leaving 4 bases between. CDR3 length equals 12 residues. CDR3: CASSLGATEAFF. The DNA of the CDR3 is TGTGCCAGCAGTTTAGGGGCCACTGAAGCTTTCTTT.

The rearrangement links TRBV10-3 to TRBJ1-1, with 8 bases matching TRBD1. Trimming removed 6 bases from V and 5 bases from J; junction bases left unmatched: 5. Germline lookup yields CDR1 ENHRY and CDR2 SYGVKD. The length of the CDR3 is 13 residues. The CDR3 DNA reads as TGTGCCATCAGAGCAGGGGGCGGGACTGAAGCTTTCTTT. This gives the protein CAIRAGGGTEAFF.

The chain carries TRBV5-1 and TRBJ2-7, with 10 positions matching TRBD1. The J segment lost 2 bases and the V segment lost 4 bases, leaving 9 bases of the junction unmatched. Germline V gene lookup returns CDR1 SGHRS and CDR2 YFSETQ. This CDR3 region has 16 residues. Here the CDR3 reads CASSLGPGQGTYEQYF. CDR3 bases: TGCGCCAGCAGCCTAGGACCGGGACAGGGGACCTACGAGCAGTACTTC. Complete variable domain (other parts from reference TRBV5-1 and TRBJ2-7): KAGVTQTPRYLIKTRGQQVTLSCSPISGHRSVSWYQQTPGQGLQFLFEYFSETQRNKGNFPGRFSGRQFSNSRSEMNVSTLELGDSALYLCASSLGPGQGTYEQYFGPGTRLTVT.

The chain links TRBV10-1 to TRBJ2-2; 7 bases line up with TRBD2. This CDR3 has 17 amino acids. Germline values: CDR1 WNHNN, CDR2 SYGVQD (reference sequence). V gave up 1 base and J gave up 5 bases; unmatched junction bases: 10. CDR3 DNA sequence: TGCGCCAGCAGTGAGTTCCCGCGCGGGAGTCGGACCGGGGAGCTGTTTTTT. This encodes CASSEFPRGSRTGELFF.

The rearrangement uses TRBV7-3 and TRBJ2-7; 10 bases agree with TRBD2. The germline CDR1 and CDR2 sequences are SGHTA and FQGTGA. This CDR3 spans 15 amino acids. Losses at the gene ends were 6 bases for V and 0 bases for J; bases not matched to a gene: 5. The CDR3 DNA sequence: TGTGCCAGCAGTACTAGCGGGATGAGCTCCTACGAGCAGTACTTC. Translating gives CASSTSGMSSYEQYF.

J is TRBJ2-3 and V is TRBV3-1 (or the pseudogene TRBV3-2); 13 nucleotides align to TRBD2. V shed 5 bases and J 0 bases; nucleotides not matched to a gene: 8. The CDR3 is 18 residues long. The germline gives CDR1 LGHDT, CDR2 YNNKEL (reference sequence). The CDR3 region has the DNA TGTGCCAGCAGCTGGACTAGCGGGGGTGGGGCTAGCACAGATACGCAGTATTTT. Translation gives CASSWTSGGGASTDTQYF.

This sequence joins TRBV23-1 and TRBJ1-1; unclear D gene. TRBV23-1 is an ORF; its function is uncertain. V lost 4 bases to trimming and J lost 6 bases, with 15 bases between them. The CDR3 has 14 amino acids. CDR3 sequence: CASSRGGERPEAFF. As DNA, the CDR3 is TGCGCCAGCAGTCGTGGAGGCGAACGGCCTGAAGCTTTCTTT.